The 22 T cell receptor beta chains below come from one sample, sequenced in a study of blood T cell repertoires in COVID-19. Measured with immunoSEQ multiplex PCR; TCRdb has only the in-frame clones, and not every one. The data hold 150,000 to 200,000 clones, with about 83% observed a single time. The sequenced sample consisted of PBMCs or T cells enriched from blood (not recorded which). These receptors were collected from a woman in her thirties who had recovered from COVID-19.

This sequence joins TRBV18 and TRBJ1-2; 9 nucleotides align to TRBD1. CDR1 KGHSH and CDR2 LQKENI come from the germline V gene. The CDR3 covers 15 residues. V gave up 3 bases and J gave up 0 bases; unmatched junction bases: 2. Here the CDR3 reads CASSPDRGANYGYTF. The DNA for the CDR3 is TGTGCCAGCTCACCGGACAGGGGCGCTAACTATGGCTACACCTTC. Drawing the rest from reference TRBV18 and TRBJ1-2, the complete variable domain is NAGVMQNPRHLVRRRGQEARLRCSPMKGHSHVYWYRQLPEEGLKFMVYLQKENIIDESGMPKERFSAEFPKEGPSILRIQQVVRGDSAAYFCASSPDRGANYGYTFGSGTRLTVV.

The V and J genes are TRBV19 and TRBJ2-1; TRBD2 matches at 12 bases. The CDR3 is 20 residues long. The germline V gene encodes CDR1 LNHDA and CDR2 SQIVND (reference sequence). The ends lost 6 bases at V and 8 bases at J; junction bases unmatched: 23. This CDR3 reads CASSPGISVRTSGNVYEQFF. The CDR3 DNA sequence: TGTGCCAGTAGCCCCGGCATTTCAGTCAGGACTAGCGGGAACGTATATGAGCAGTTCTTC.

In its sample, this clone was seen a few times. This chain connects TRBV5-8 to TRBJ1-5; 8 bases map to TRBD1. Germline-derived CDR1 and CDR2 are SGHTS and YDEGEE. The CDR3 consists of 16 residues. With 2 bases clipped from V and 0 bases from J, the junction kept 4 bases outside the gene matches. CDR3 protein: CASSFRQGYSNQPQHF. As DNA, the CDR3 is TGTGCCAGCAGCTTCCGACAGGGGTATAGCAATCAGCCCCAGCATTTT. The variable domain in full, completed from reference TRBV5-8 and TRBJ1-5, reads EAGVTQSPTHLIKTRGQQATLRCSPISGHTSVYWYQQALGLGLQFLLWYDEGEERNRGNFPPRFSGRQFPNYSSELNVNALELEDSALYLCASSFRQGYSNQPQHFGDGTRLSIL.

In its sample, this clone was seen a few times. The chain recombines TRBV19 with TRBJ2-1; the D gene is possibly TRBD2 (6 bases). The CDR3 runs to 13 residues. The V gene lost 1 base and the J gene lost 9 bases, with 10 bases spanning the gap. The germline CDR1 and CDR2 sequences are LNHDA and SQIVND (reference sequence). CDR3 residues: CASSIAGGSEQFF. DNA of the CDR3: TGTGCCAGTAGTATAGCCGGAGGGAGTGAGCAGTTCTTC.

The rearrangement joins TRBV15 to TRBJ2-7; D perhaps matches TRBD1 (5 bases). CDR1 and CDR2 from the germline V gene are LNHNV and YYDKDF (reference sequence). This CDR3 comprises 14 residues. V was shortened by 0 bases and J by 2 bases, with 8 bases between the two germline ends. The CDR3 nucleotides read TGTGCCACCAGCAGAGATAAGACAGCCTACGAGCAGTACTTC. Its translation: CATSRDKTAYEQYF.

V gene TRBV29-1 combines with J gene TRBJ2-1; perhaps TRBD2 as D (6 bases). Germline V gene lookup returns CDR1 SQVTM and CDR2 ANQGSEA. This CDR3 comprises 12 residues. V lost 1 base and J lost 5, with 6 bases in between. This chain's CDR3 is CSVEAGDNEQFF. The CDR3 DNA is TGCAGCGTTGAAGCGGGGGACAATGAGCAGTTCTTC.

The V call is TRBV2, the J call TRBJ1-5, with 8 nucleotides matching TRBD1. Germline CDR1 and CDR2: SNHLY and FYNNEI. Germline trimming cut 4 bases from V and 4 bases from J; bases unmatched to any gene: 3. The CDR3 covers 14 residues. The CDR3 sequence: CASSGGQGNQPQHF. The DNA for the CDR3 is TGTGCCAGCAGTGGAGGACAGGGTAATCAGCCCCAGCATTTT.

The chain joins TRBV5-8 to TRBJ2-7; D is possibly TRBD1 (5 bases). The CDR3 has 13 amino acids. V was clipped by 5 bases and J by 4 bases, with 13 bases between them. CDR1 and CDR2 (germline): SGHTS, YDEGEE. CDR3 DNA sequence: TGTGCCAGCAGTTGGGGCAGGCTTTACGAGCAGTACTTC. Its protein is CASSWGRLYEQYF. Supplemented by reference TRBV5-8 and TRBJ2-7, the full variable domain reads EAGVTQSPTHLIKTRGQQATLRCSPISGHTSVYWYQQALGLGLQFLLWYDEGEERNRGNFPPRFSGRQFPNYSSELNVNALELEDSALYLCASSWGRLYEQYFGPGTRLTVT.

J is TRBJ2-3 and V is TRBV4-1, with TRBD1 as a possible D gene (6 bases). Trimming took 1 base from V and 6 from J, leaving 17 bases between them. The CDR3 is 16 amino acids. Germline V gene sequence: CDR1 MGHRA, CDR2 YSYEKL. CDR3: CASSQGVGAGDDTQYF. The CDR3 nucleotides read TGCGCCAGCAGCCAAGGGGTGGGGGCCGGGGACGATACGCAGTATTTT.

The V gene is TRBV6-5, the J gene TRBJ1-6, with D possibly TRBD1 on 6 matching bases. The germline V gene has CDR1 MNHEY and CDR2 SVGAGI. The CDR3 runs 14 residues. Trimming left V 7 bases short and J 8 bases short, with 15 bases between. The CDR3, as DNA: TGTGCCAGCACCTGGCAGGGGAGAGATTCACCCCTCCACTTT. Amino acid sequence: CASTWQGRDSPLHF.

Remarks on this clone: The same CDR3 also results from other DNA sequences found in this sample. V gene TRBV12-3 or TRBV12-4 combines with J gene TRBJ1-3; D unclear. This CDR3 contains 12 residues. Deletions cut 3 bases from V and 3 bases from J, with 3 bases between. CDR3 in amino acids: CASSFGGNTIYF. CDR3 nucleotide sequence: TGTGCCAGCAGTTTCGGTGGAAACACCATATATTTT.

CDR3 sequence: CASSLEGNSPLHF. CDR3 coding DNA: TGTGCCAGCAGTTTGGAGGGAAATTCACCCCTCCACTTT. V usage is TRBV12-3 or TRBV12-4 and J usage is TRBJ1-6; D gene ambiguous. Trimming pared 3 bases from V and 7 bases from J, leaving 7 bases between. The CDR3 length is 13 residues.

The chain joins TRBV9 to TRBJ1-4, with D possibly TRBD1 on 6 matching bases. Trimming cost V 4 bases and J 8 bases, with 18 bases left between them. The CDR3 is 15 amino acids. CDR1 is SGDLS and CDR2 is YYNGEE in the germline V gene. The CDR3 region is CASSPTGYSGEKLFF. The CDR3 coding sequence is TGTGCCAGCAGCCCCACAGGGTACTCGGGGGAAAAACTGTTTTTT.

The V call is TRBV6-5, the J call TRBJ2-3; the D is unclear. Between the trimmed V and J ends, which lost 5 bases and 4 bases, there was a span of 4 bases. Germline lookup yields CDR1 MNHEY and CDR2 SVGAGI. This CDR3 has 11 amino acids. The DNA for the CDR3 is TGTGCCAGCAGTCGGGCAGATACGCAGTATTTT. This sequence encodes CASSRADTQYF.

This clone was detected a few times. The chain carries TRBV28 and TRBJ1-2, with D tentatively TRBD1 (6 bases). The CDR3 has 13 amino acids. Per the germline V gene, CDR1 is MDHEN and CDR2 is SYDVKM. Trimming stripped 2 bases from V and 4 bases from J, with 8 bases between. The CDR3 DNA sequence: TGTGCCAGCAGTTTAAGGACAGCCTATGGCTACACCTTC. It codes for CASSLRTAYGYTF.

This chain uses TRBV11-2 with TRBJ2-7; 7 positions match TRBD1. This CDR3 has 15 residues. CDR1 is SGHAT, CDR2 FQNNGV, per germline. The J segment lost 4 bases and the V segment lost 0 bases, leaving 6 bases of the junction unmatched. DNA of the CDR3: TGTGCCAGCAGCTTAGACAGGGGGTTGTCATACGAGCAGTACTTC. Translating gives CASSLDRGLSYEQYF. Variable domain in full (rest from reference TRBV11-2 and TRBJ2-7): EAGVAQSPRYKIIEKRQSVAFWCNPISGHATLYWYQQILGQGPKLLIQFQNNGVVDDSQLPKDRFSAERLKGVDSTLKIQPAKLEDSAVYLCASSLDRGLSYEQYFGPGTRLTVT.

This chain uses TRBV6-5 with TRBJ1-2; TRBD1 agrees at 11 bases. Unmatched junction bases numbered 4, after V lost 6 bases and J lost 4 bases. Germline-derived CDR1 and CDR2 are MNHEY and SVGAGI. This CDR3 contains 14 residues. CDR3 region: CASSRTGGAYGYTF. DNA for the CDR3: TGTGCCAGCAGCAGGACAGGGGGCGCCTATGGCTACACCTTC.

In DNA, the CDR3 is TGCGCCAGCAGCCCCCGGGGAGAGACCCAGTACTTC. Its protein product is CASSPRGETQYF. The V gene is TRBV5-1, the J gene TRBJ2-5, with a possible D match to TRBD2 (5 bases). Trimming pared 4 bases from V and 4 bases from J, leaving 8 bases between. The CDR3 covers 12 residues. CDR1 SGHRS and CDR2 YFSETQ come from the germline V gene. Drawing the rest from reference TRBV5-1 and TRBJ2-5, the complete variable domain is KAGVTQTPRYLIKTRGQQVTLSCSPISGHRSVSWYQQTPGQGLQFLFEYFSETQRNKGNFPGRFSGRQFSNSRSEMNVSTLELGDSALYLCASSPRGETQYFGPGTRLLVL.

This chain uses TRBV5-6 with TRBJ2-6; 7 bases agree with TRBD2. Trimming took 9 bases from V and 0 from J; bases not matched to a gene: 15. Per germline, CDR1 SGHDT and CDR2 YYEEEE. The CDR3 is 18 amino acids. CDR3: CATTPWGGSHSGANVLTF. The CDR3 DNA follows: TGTGCCACTACCCCCTGGGGAGGGTCCCACTCTGGGGCCAACGTCCTGACTTTC. Full variable domain (missing parts from reference TRBV5-6 and TRBJ2-6): DAGVTQSPTHLIKTRGQQVTLRCSPKSGHDTVSWYQQALGQGPQFIFQYYEEEERQRGNFPDRFSGHQFPNYSSELNVNALLLGDSALYLCATTPWGGSHSGANVLTFGAGSRLTVL.

The count of this clone is one. The chain joins TRBV5-1 to TRBJ2-2; 7 bases fit TRBD1. The germline CDR1 and CDR2 sequences are SGHRS and YFSETQ. This CDR3 is built from 15 residues. Trimming at V came to 2 bases and at J to 7 bases, leaving 8 bases not matched to a gene. The CDR3 loop reads CASSLTGARDGELFF. CDR3 coding DNA: TGCGCCAGCAGCTTAACAGGGGCTCGTGACGGGGAGCTGTTTTTT.

V gene TRBV7-9 combines with J gene TRBJ1-4; D remains ambiguous. The CDR3 covers 14 residues. V gave up 1 base and J gave up 4 bases, with 7 bases separating them. Germline CDR1 SEHNR, CDR2 FQNEAQ (reference sequence). In DNA, the CDR3 is TGTGCCAGCAGCTTAGGACATGGTAATGAAAAACTGTTTTTT. It specifies CASSLGHGNEKLFF.

The chain joins TRBV19 to TRBJ1-5, with TRBD1 as a possible D gene (6 bases). Per germline, CDR1 LNHDA and CDR2 SQIVND (reference sequence). The CDR3 is made up of 15 amino acids. Trimming took off 6 bases at V and 6 bases at J, with 18 bases between the two ends. CDR3 amino acids: CASRLLLGATQPQHF. CDR3 DNA: TGTGCCAGTAGGCTACTCTTGGGGGCGACTCAGCCCCAGCATTTT.